The 5 T cell receptor beta chains below were found in one sample sequenced in a study of Graves' ophthalmopathy and Graves' hyperthyroidism. Investigators amplified TCR beta CDR3 regions from RNA transcripts. HTBI-primed first-round RT-PCR preceded second-round multiplex PCR. TCRdb independently ran MiXCR on the multiplex PCR reads; one entry per CDR3 protein. This sample has about 380,000 distinct CDR3 sequences, with about 16% found just once. Sequencing used peripheral blood. The receptors derive from a woman under 30 with stable Graves' hyperthyroidism.

This clonotype was seen ten or more times. The chain joins TRBV28 to TRBJ2-4, with 7 positions matching TRBD1. The CDR3 is 13 residues long. The V gene end was trimmed by 6 bases and the J gene end by 8 bases; junction bases not matched to a gene: 7. Germline V gene sequence: CDR1 MDHEN, CDR2 SYDVKM. The DNA for the CDR3 is TGTGCCAGCAGGGCGACAGGGATGGACATTCAGTACTTC. Protein: CASRATGMDIQYF.

This clonotype was detected many times. The chain combines TRBV19 with TRBJ1-5; 8 nucleotides align to TRBD1. V shed 9 bases, J shed 0 bases, and the junction held 19 bases outside the gene matches. CDR1 is LNHDA and CDR2 is SQIVND in the germline V gene (reference sequence). The CDR3 consists of 19 residues. The DNA of the CDR3 is TGTGCCAGCAACAACAGACCAGGGGGCGCCGGGTATAGCAATCAGCCCCAGCATTTT. It specifies CASNNRPGGAGYSNQPQHF.

This clonotype was detected only a few times. The chain joins TRBV5-6 to TRBJ1-6, with no clear D. The germline gives CDR1 SGHDT, CDR2 YYEEEE. CDR3 size: 12 residues. V lost 2 bases to trimming and J lost 9 bases, with 6 bases between them. The CDR3 DNA is TGTGCCAGCAGCTTAACAGTTTCACCCCTCCACTTT. It encodes CASSLTVSPLHF.

The chain carries TRBV3-1 and TRBJ1-2; D not certain. Trimming removed 4 bases from V and 5 bases from J, with 14 bases in between. Germline V gene lookup returns CDR1 LGHDT and CDR2 YNNKEL (reference sequence). There are 14 residues in the CDR3. The CDR3, as DNA: TGTGCCAGCAGCCCCTCCAGCGGGCGGTATGGCTACACCTTC. Protein product: CASSPSSGRYGYTF.

This clonotype was picked up a small number of times. The chain employs TRBV7-8 and TRBJ1-1; 7 positions match TRBD1. The CDR3 runs 14 residues. Germline-derived CDR1 and CDR2 are SGHVS and FQNEAQ. The J segment lost 11 bases and the V segment lost 2 bases, leaving 11 bases of the junction unmatched. CDR3 DNA sequence: TGTGCCAGCAGCTTACTTTCAGGGGGTTATGGGGCTTTCTTT. Amino acids: CASSLLSGGYGAFF.